Sequencing of this T cell receptor (beta chain) was carried out in a study of T cells after yellow fever vaccination. In the study overall: Libraries from low-cell-number fractions were prepared with the SMART-Seq v4 Ultra Low Input RNA kit.

UMIs were added to TCR cDNA along with a universal primer site when it was made by 5'RACE template switching. TCRdb redid the calling of the 5' RACE reads with MiXCR, one entry per CDR3 protein. Here the sample spans roughly 350,000 distinct CDR3 sequences, roughly 4.3% being singletons. Worth noting for this clonotype: Its antigen is unidentified.

Study conclusions and caveats: A faster peak, day 5 versus 15, was reached by the weaker secondary response. Clones that expanded after primary vaccination mostly reappeared after the booster (roughly 96% CD4, approximately 85% CD8).

CDR1 and CDR2 from the germline V gene are LNHNV and YYDKDF (reference sequence). This CDR3 is 14 amino acids long. Trimming took off 3 bases at V and 4 bases at J, with 10 bases between the two ends. The receptor was derived from a man between 18 and 29 years old who received the YFV17D yellow fever vaccine. The starting material was PBMCs, obtained 5 days after the yellow fever booster vaccination. The rearrangement joins TRBV15 to TRBJ1-5; tentatively, D is TRBD1 (6 bases). The CDR3 loop reads CATSSRTVNQPQHF. CDR3 in DNA: TGTGCCACCAGCAGCCGGACAGTTAATCAGCCCCAGCATTTT.